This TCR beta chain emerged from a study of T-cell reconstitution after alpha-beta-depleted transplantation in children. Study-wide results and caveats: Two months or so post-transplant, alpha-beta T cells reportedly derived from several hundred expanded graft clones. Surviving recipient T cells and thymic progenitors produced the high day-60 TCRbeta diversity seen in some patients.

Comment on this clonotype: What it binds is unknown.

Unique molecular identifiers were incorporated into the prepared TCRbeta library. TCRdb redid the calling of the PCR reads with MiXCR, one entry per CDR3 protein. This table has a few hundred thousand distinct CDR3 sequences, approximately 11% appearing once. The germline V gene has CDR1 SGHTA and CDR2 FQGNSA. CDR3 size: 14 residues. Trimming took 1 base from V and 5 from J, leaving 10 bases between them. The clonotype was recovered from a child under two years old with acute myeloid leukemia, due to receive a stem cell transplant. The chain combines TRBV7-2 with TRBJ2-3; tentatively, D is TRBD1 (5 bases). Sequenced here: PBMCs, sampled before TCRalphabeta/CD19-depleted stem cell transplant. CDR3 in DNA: TGTGCCAGCAGCTTAGGACAGCGATTAGATACGCAGTATTTT. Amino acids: CASSLGQRLDTQYF.